Each of the 19 T cell receptor beta chains below was sequenced from the same sample in a study of blood T cell repertoires in COVID-19. TCRdb's table, derived via immunoSEQ multiplex PCR, lists solely in-frame clones and lacks some. The table lists tens of thousands of clones, approximately 91% of them singletons, with roughly an eighth in the top ten. The sequenced sample was peripheral blood. These receptors all stem from a human donor in a cohort sampled during active COVID-19.

V gene TRBV7-2 combines with J gene TRBJ2-1; 8 nucleotides agree with TRBD2. The CDR3 length is 15 residues. V shed 5 bases and J 8 bases; nucleotides not matched to a gene: 11. Germline loops: CDR1 SGHTA, CDR2 FQGNSA. The CDR3 region is CASSRRGGPEDEQFF. In DNA, the CDR3 is TGTGCCAGCAGCCGCCGCGGGGGGCCCGAGGATGAGCAGTTCTTC.

This chain joins TRBV24-1 and TRBJ2-1; a weak D match, TRBD1 (7 bases). Germline loops: CDR1 KGHDR, CDR2 SFDVKD. The V and J ends lost 5 bases and 6 bases respectively, with 10 bases between them. This CDR3 is built from 13 residues. The CDR3 is CATSGQGGNEQFF. The CDR3 DNA reads as TGTGCCACCAGTGGACAGGGAGGCAATGAGCAGTTCTTC.

This rearrangement joins TRBV5-1 to TRBJ2-7; 8 bases are shared with TRBD1. V gave up 4 bases and J gave up 2 bases; unmatched junction bases: 11. This CDR3 has 16 amino acids. Germline CDR1 SGHRS, CDR2 YFSETQ. CDR3 sequence (DNA): TGCGCCAGCAGCCCCTCGGGACAGGCACGAACCTACGAGCAGTACTTC. It codes for CASSPSGQARTYEQYF.

The chain carries TRBV2 and TRBJ2-1, with D hard to call. CDR3 length equals 13 residues. Looked up from germline, CDR1 is SNHLY and CDR2 is FYNNEI. With 3 bases removed from V and 3 bases from J, the gap between germline ends came to 6 bases. The CDR3 sequence is CASSDPGYNEQFF. The CDR3 coding sequence is TGTGCCAGCAGTGACCCCGGCTACAATGAGCAGTTCTTC.

The rearrangement joins TRBV6-6 to TRBJ1-2; no clear D gene. The CDR3 spans 13 residues. V shed 5 bases and J shed 1 base, with 8 bases lying between them. Germline V lookup: CDR1 MNHNY, CDR2 SVGAGI (reference sequence). The CDR3 coding sequence is TGTGCCAGCAGTCTCAGTGATAACTATGGCTACACCTTC. Translated: CASSLSDNYGYTF.

This chain uses TRBV19 with TRBJ2-5; 7 positions agree with TRBD2. After removal of 1 base from V and 1 base from J, the junction contained 3 bases not matched to a gene. Germline loops: CDR1 LNHDA, CDR2 SQIVND (reference sequence). This CDR3 is 15 amino acids long. The CDR3 loop is CASSIGWGGQETQYF. CDR3 in DNA: TGTGCCAGTAGTATAGGTTGGGGGGGCCAAGAGACCCAGTACTTC.

V is TRBV27 and J is TRBJ2-5, with D possibly TRBD1 on 6 matching bases. Looked up from germline, CDR1 is MNHEY and CDR2 is SMNVEV (reference sequence). The V end was cut by 2 bases, the J end by 5 bases, with 15 bases between. CDR3 length: 15 residues. The CDR3 coding sequence is TGTGCCAGCAGTTTAGGGGCAGGGGCATGGGAGACCCAGTACTTC. It encodes CASSLGAGAWETQYF.

This clone was counted once. V and J are TRBV7-2 and TRBJ2-2; D is possibly TRBD1 (6 bases). Germline V gene lookup returns CDR1 SGHTA and CDR2 FQGNSA. V lost 6 bases and J 6 bases, leaving 11 bases between the germline ends. The length of the CDR3 is 13 residues. The CDR3 nucleotides are TGTGCCAGCAGGCGAGGGGGTTCCGGGGAGCTGTTTTTT. This gives the protein CASRRGGSGELFF.

The rearrangement uses TRBV15 and TRBJ2-7, with TRBD1 identical over 9 bases. Germline CDR1 LNHNV, CDR2 YYDKDF (reference sequence). The V gene end was trimmed by 3 bases and the J gene end by 6 bases; junction bases not matched to a gene: 9. This CDR3 comprises 15 residues. The CDR3 is CATSSPGQGTREQYF. The DNA for the CDR3 is TGTGCCACCAGCAGCCCGGGACAGGGTACGCGCGAGCAGTACTTC.

The rearrangement uses TRBV10-3 and TRBJ1-6; no definite D call. Trimming shortened V by 6 bases and J by 6 bases, and 6 bases separated the two germline ends. The CDR3 totals 12 residues. Germline-derived CDR1 and CDR2 are ENHRY and SYGVKD. The CDR3 reads CAIRAVNSPLHF. DNA for the CDR3: TGTGCCATCAGGGCAGTTAATTCACCCCTCCACTTT.

The chain has TRBV5-5 and TRBJ1-4; D is unclear. Germline V gene lookup returns CDR1 SGHKS and CDR2 YYEKEE (reference sequence). Trimming stripped 1 base from V and 6 bases from J, with 10 bases between. CDR3 size: 14 residues. CDR3 sequence reads: CASSLTDRYEKLFF. CDR3 nucleotide sequence: TGTGCCAGCAGCTTGACAGATCGCTATGAAAAACTGTTTTTT. Using reference TRBV5-5 and TRBJ1-4 for the parts outside the CDR3, the full variable domain is DAGVTQSPTHLIKTRGQQVTLRCSPISGHKSVSWYQQVLGQGPQFIFQYYEKEERGRGNFPDRFSARQFPNYSSELNVNALLLGDSALYLCASSLTDRYEKLFFGSGTQLSVL.

V usage is TRBV29-1 and J usage is TRBJ2-3; maybe TRBD2 (7 bases). The CDR3 loop spans 12 amino acids. CDR1 is SQVTM, CDR2 ANQGSEA, per germline. Trimming stripped 8 bases from V and 8 bases from J, with 17 bases between. The CDR3, as DNA: TGCAGCACTGTAGGGGGGGATGTTACGCAGTATTTT. Amino acids: CSTVGGDVTQYF.

This rearrangement joins TRBV2 to TRBJ1-4; 7 bases are shared with TRBD1. Germline CDR1 SNHLY, CDR2 FYNNEI. V shed 6 bases, J shed 2 bases, and the junction held 3 bases outside the gene matches. CDR3 length equals 14 residues. CDR3 loop: CASSLRGTNEKLFF. The CDR3 bases are TGTGCCAGCAGCCTCAGGGGGACTAATGAAAAACTGTTTTTT.

The J gene is TRBJ2-5, the V gene TRBV4-2, with TRBD2 matching over 10 bases. The germline gives CDR1 LGHNA, CDR2 YNFKEQ. This CDR3 contains 16 residues. After removal of 3 bases from V and 3 bases from J, the junction contained 7 bases not matched to a gene. CDR3 sequence: CASSQEAGGPEETQYF. The CDR3 region has the DNA TGTGCCAGCAGCCAGGAAGCGGGGGGGCCCGAAGAGACCCAGTACTTC.

The chain uses TRBV19 and TRBJ2-1; 8 nucleotides match TRBD1. This CDR3 comprises 14 residues. J was trimmed by 7 bases and V by 5 bases; bases with no gene match: 7. CDR1 is LNHDA and CDR2 is SQIVND in the germline V gene (reference sequence). CDR3 DNA: TGTGCCAGTAGTTCCCCAGACAGGGGAAATGAGCAGTTCTTC. Encoded protein: CASSSPDRGNEQFF. The complete variable domain, with remaining parts taken from reference TRBV19 and TRBJ2-1, reads DGGITQSPKYLFRKEGQNVTLSCEQNLNHDAMYWYRQDPGQGLRLIYYSQIVNDFQKGDIAEGYSVSREKKESFPLTVTSAQKNPTAFYLCASSSPDRGNEQFFGPGTRLTVL.

The rearrangement joins TRBV2 to TRBJ1-1; D possibly corresponds to TRBD1 (6 bases). Germline V lookup: CDR1 SNHLY, CDR2 FYNNEI. This CDR3 contains 17 residues. V was trimmed by 3 bases and J by 5 bases, leaving 22 bases between them. In DNA form, the CDR3 reads TGTGCCAGCAGTGATTTGCAGGGGCGATTTACGGGGACTGAAGCTTTCTTT. Translating gives CASSDLQGRFTGTEAFF.

V usage is TRBV3-1 (or the pseudogene TRBV3-2) and J usage is TRBJ1-1; D gene unclear. Trimming took 4 bases from V and 0 from J, leaving 9 bases between them. CDR3 length equals 14 residues. The germline CDR1 and CDR2 sequences are LGHDT and YNNKEL (reference sequence). In nucleotides, the CDR3 is TGTGCCAGCAGCCCCAGTGAACTGAACACTGAAGCTTTCTTT. This codes for CASSPSELNTEAFF.

The J gene is TRBJ2-1, the V gene TRBV15, with TRBD2 as a possible D gene (5 bases). With 0 bases removed from V and 9 bases from J, the gap between germline ends came to 15 bases. CDR3 size: 15 residues. Germline V gene sequence: CDR1 LNHNV, CDR2 YYDKDF (reference sequence). In nucleotides, the CDR3 is TGTGCCACCAGCAGAGACAGAGGGCTTCCAAGTGAGCAGTTCTTC. Its protein product is CATSRDRGLPSEQFF.

The rearrangement uses TRBV30 and TRBJ2-1; perhaps TRBD2 as D (6 bases). CDR3 length: 16 amino acids. Germline V gene data show CDR1 as GTSNPN and CDR2 as SVGIG (reference sequence). Trimming stripped 2 bases from V and 4 bases from J, with 18 bases between. CDR3: CAWSSPGGTTYNEQFF. The CDR3, as DNA: TGTGCCTGGAGTTCCCCTGGGGGGACGACTTACAATGAGCAGTTCTTC. Full variable domain (outside the CDR3, taken from reference TRBV30 and TRBJ2-1): SQTIHQWPATLVQPVGSPLSLECTVEGTSNPNLYWYRQAAGRGLQLLFYSVGIGQISSEVPQNLSASRPQDRQFILSSKKLLLSDSGFYLCAWSSPGGTTYNEQFFGPGTRLTVL.